These 19 T cell receptor beta chains came from one sample sequenced in a study of blood T cell repertoires in COVID-19. Sequenced by immunoSEQ multiplex PCR; TCRdb stores in-frame clones only, minus some. The sample lists 150,000 to 200,000 clones; approximately 80% were seen once. Sequenced input: PBMCs or T cells enriched from blood (not recorded which). Source of these receptors: a woman aged 45-60 years who had recovered from COVID-19.

This clone was observed a few times. The chain employs TRBV7-3 and TRBJ2-2; 8 positions match TRBD2. The trim removed 3 bases at V and 1 base at J, leaving 1 base unmatched. Germline CDR1 SGHTA, CDR2 FQGTGA. The CDR3 length is 15 residues. The CDR3 is CASSFTSGNTGELFF. CDR3 bases: TGTGCCAGCAGCTTCACTAGCGGGAACACCGGGGAGCTGTTTTTT.

V and J are TRBV28 and TRBJ1-5, with D unclear. V was pared by 6 bases and J by 0 bases, with 12 bases between. Germline V gene sequence: CDR1 MDHEN, CDR2 SYDVKM. This CDR3 has 15 amino acids. The CDR3 DNA is TGTGCCAGCAGCCCGGGTACTTATAGCAATCAGCCCCAGCATTTT. Translation gives CASSPGTYSNQPQHF.

The V and J genes are TRBV7-8 and TRBJ1-3; D is possibly TRBD1 (6 bases). V was clipped by 3 bases and J by 4 bases, with 13 bases between them. This CDR3 region has 15 residues. Germline V gene lookup returns CDR1 SGHVS and CDR2 FQNEAQ. In DNA form, the CDR3 reads TGTGCCAGCAGCTTCCCCGGGACACTCGGAAACACCATATATTTT. Encoded protein: CASSFPGTLGNTIYF.

This rearrangement joins TRBV4-1 to TRBJ1-4; no definite D call. V was shortened by 0 bases and J by 8 bases, with 13 bases between the two germline ends. CDR3 length: 15 residues. CDR1 is MGHRA, CDR2 YSYEKL, per germline. CDR3 DNA: TGCGCCAGCAGCCAAGAGTCTACGTTCCCGGAAAAACTGTTTTTT. Protein product: CASSQESTFPEKLFF.

The chain is built from TRBV2 and TRBJ1-1; TRBD1 matches 7 bases. The CDR3 sequence is 11 residues long. Germline assignment: CDR1 SNHLY and CDR2 FYNNEI. Trimming took 6 bases from V and 12 from J; bases not matched to a gene: 7. CDR3 coding DNA: TGTGCCAGCAGCTATGACAGGGTAACTTTCTTT. It yields the protein CASSYDRVTFF. Combining the CDR3 with reference TRBV2 and TRBJ1-1 gives the whole variable domain EPEVTQTPSHQVTQMGQEVILRCVPISNHLYFYWYRQILGQKVEFLVSFYNNEISEKSEIFDDQFSVERPDGSNFTLKIRSTKLEDSAMYFCASSYDRVTFFGQGTRLTVV.

There are a few counts of this clone. This chain joins TRBV30 and TRBJ1-3, with D unclear. Germline V CDR1 and CDR2: GTSNPN, SVGIG (reference sequence). CDR3 length: 14 residues. With 2 bases removed from V and 6 bases from J, the gap between germline ends came to 14 bases. CDR3 in DNA: TGTGCCTGGAGTCCCCGCGGTAGGAAAAACACCATATATTTT. Translation: CAWSPRGRKNTIYF.

This clone was detected once. V and J are TRBV30 and TRBJ1-1; TRBD1 matches at 9 bases. The trim removed 3 bases at V and 5 bases at J, leaving 4 bases unmatched. Germline V CDR1 and CDR2: GTSNPN, SVGIG (reference sequence). This CDR3 has 13 residues. CDR3 region: CAWSQQGATEAFF. The CDR3, as DNA: TGTGCCTGGAGCCAACAGGGGGCAACTGAAGCTTTCTTT.

The rearrangement uses TRBV2 and TRBJ2-7; no reliable D call. Trimming cost V 6 bases and J 6 bases, with 9 bases left between them. This CDR3 has 11 residues. CDR1 and CDR2 from the germline V gene are SNHLY and FYNNEI. CDR3 region: CASRRSSEQYF. In nucleotides, the CDR3 is TGTGCCAGCAGGCGGAGTTCCGAGCAGTACTTC.

In this sample, this clone turned up a few times. The chain combines TRBV7-9 with TRBJ1-2; possible D gene TRBD1, 6 bases. V gave up 4 bases and J gave up 8 bases, with 14 bases separating them. Germline V gene sequence: CDR1 SEHNR, CDR2 FQNEAQ (reference sequence). The CDR3 runs to 13 residues. CDR3 sequence reads: CASSSGRGAGYTF. The CDR3 DNA reads as TGTGCCAGCAGCTCGGGGAGGGGGGCCGGCTACACCTTC.

The chain employs TRBV27 and TRBJ2-4; D unclear. This CDR3 has 15 amino acids. Trimming took 3 bases from V and 1 from J, leaving 10 bases between them. The germline V gene encodes CDR1 MNHEY and CDR2 SMNVEV (reference sequence). The CDR3 DNA reads TGTGCCAGCAGTTTTATCACCGAGGCCAAAAACATTCAGTACTTC. This encodes CASSFITEAKNIQYF.

This sequence joins TRBV5-6 and TRBJ2-2, with D perhaps matching TRBD1 (6 bases). The CDR3 is 15 residues long. Trimming took off 4 bases at V and 0 bases at J, with 10 bases between the two ends. CDR1 is SGHDT and CDR2 is YYEEEE in the germline V gene. The CDR3 spells CASSRTVTNTGELFF. The CDR3 bases are TGTGCCAGCAGCAGGACAGTAACGAACACCGGGGAGCTGTTTTTT.

The rearrangement links TRBV28 to TRBJ1-2; TRBD1 matches at 7 bases. J lost 4 bases, V lost 5 bases, and 7 bases had no gene match. The germline CDR1 and CDR2 sequences are MDHEN and SYDVKM. This CDR3 spans 14 amino acids. The CDR3 loop is CASSIRGIVYGYTF. The CDR3, as DNA: TGTGCCAGCAGTATCAGGGGGATCGTCTATGGCTACACCTTC.

This clone was detected a few times. This chain joins TRBV2 and TRBJ1-2, with D perhaps matching TRBD1 (6 bases). CDR3 length: 12 amino acids. The V end was cut by 6 bases, the J end by 7 bases, with 12 bases between. The germline V gene has CDR1 SNHLY and CDR2 FYNNEI. This CDR3 reads CASSPGERGYTF. For the CDR3, the DNA is TGTGCCAGCAGCCCAGGGGAGCGTGGCTACACCTTC.

The chain carries TRBV5-6 and TRBJ2-7, with 11 bases that match TRBD2. J lost 2 bases, V lost 0 bases, and 10 bases had no gene match. The CDR3 sequence is 18 residues long. Germline CDR1 SGHDT, CDR2 YYEEEE. The CDR3 coding sequence is TGTGCCAGCAGCTTGGGGGGAGTGACTAGCGGGACCGCCTACGAGCAGTACTTC. Amino acids: CASSLGGVTSGTAYEQYF.

J is TRBJ2-7 and V is TRBV20-1; perhaps TRBD2 as D (5 bases). Per germline, CDR1 DFQATT and CDR2 SNEGSKA (reference sequence). The CDR3 consists of 11 residues. V gave up 7 bases and J gave up 7 bases, with 14 bases separating them. CDR3 sequence (DNA): TGCAGTGTGAACCGGGGTCTAGAGCAGTACTTC. Its protein product is CSVNRGLEQYF.

The chain is built from TRBV27 and TRBJ1-1; D gene unclear. Trimming shortened V by 6 bases and J by 2 bases, and 19 bases separated the two germline ends. This CDR3 has 16 residues. CDR1 MNHEY and CDR2 SMNVEV come from the germline V gene (reference sequence). CDR3 amino acids: CASRVMGRKANTEAFF. The CDR3 DNA follows: TGTGCCAGCAGGGTAATGGGCAGGAAAGCAAACACTGAAGCTTTCTTT.

J is TRBJ1-1 and V is TRBV25-1; D unclear. Germline lookup yields CDR1 MGHDK and CDR2 SYGVNS. The V end was cut by 1 base, the J end by 1 base, with 10 bases between. The CDR3 length is 15 residues. The chain's CDR3 is CASSELGRENTEAFF. CDR3 in DNA: TGTGCCAGCAGTGAATTAGGACGGGAGAACACTGAAGCTTTCTTT.

The chain carries TRBV28 and TRBJ2-5, with TRBD2 matching over 11 bases. Trimming cost V 4 bases and J 2 bases; bases outside gene matches: 18. Germline V gene sequence: CDR1 MDHEN, CDR2 SYDVKM. The CDR3 covers 20 residues. The CDR3 nucleotides read TGTGCCAGCAGTTCGTACGGACTAGCGGGCCGCCTCGACCTACAAGAGACCCAGTACTTC. It translates to CASSSYGLAGRLDLQETQYF.

A remark on this clone: Germline and junction disagree at one end, which may indicate a read error. CDR3 sequence (DNA): TGTGCCAGCAGTGAAGCGCCCGGGAGTACCTCCAACGAGCAGTACTTC. Residues: CASSEAPGSTSNEQYF. The V and J genes are TRBV2 and TRBJ2-7; a possible D gene is TRBD2 (6 bases). Germline V lookup: CDR1 SNHLY, CDR2 FYNNEI. CDR3 length: 16 amino acids.